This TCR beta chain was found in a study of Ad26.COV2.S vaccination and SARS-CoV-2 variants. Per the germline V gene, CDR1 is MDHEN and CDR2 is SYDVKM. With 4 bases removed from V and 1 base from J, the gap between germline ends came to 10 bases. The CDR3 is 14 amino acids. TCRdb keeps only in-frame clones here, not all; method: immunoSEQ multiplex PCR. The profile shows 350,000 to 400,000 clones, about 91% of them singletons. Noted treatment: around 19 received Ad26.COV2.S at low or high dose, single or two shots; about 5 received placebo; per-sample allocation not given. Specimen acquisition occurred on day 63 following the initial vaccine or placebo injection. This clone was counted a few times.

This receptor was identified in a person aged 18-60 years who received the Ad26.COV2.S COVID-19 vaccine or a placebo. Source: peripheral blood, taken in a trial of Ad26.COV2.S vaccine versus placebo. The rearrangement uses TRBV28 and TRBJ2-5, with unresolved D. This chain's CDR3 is CASSSRLVQETQYF. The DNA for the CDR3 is TGTGCCAGCAGTTCCCGCCTCGTCCAAGAGACCCAGTACTTC.